The clone carrying this T cell receptor (beta chain) was seen ten or more times. Its antigen is not known. The record originates from a study of regulatory T cells in long-lasting Graves disease. General study points: Newly diagnosed Graves' patients had higher TCR diversity than persistent ones.

Arm-PCR with iRepertoire HTBI primers amplified the CDR3 regions for these TCR beta libraries. TCRdb ran MiXCR on the multiplex PCR reads and lists one entry per CDR3 protein. This sample has 360,000 or so distinct CDR3 sequences, with 12% found just once. Stated time point: newly diagnosed GD, antithyroid drugs for less than 3 months. Extracted RNA from PBMCs served as the source of the TCR library. The length of the CDR3 is 13 residues. V was pared by 2 bases and J by 3 bases, with 8 bases between. The germline V gene has CDR1 MNHEY and CDR2 SVGAGI. These data were also filed under a second study, of T cells in Graves' hyperthyroidism and ophthalmopathy.

The sequence was obtained from a woman aged 18-29 years with Graves disease. The J gene is TRBJ2-7, the V gene TRBV6-5; possible D gene TRBD1, 6 bases. Sequenced material: peripheral blood mononuclear cells (PBMCs), taken at new diagnosis, from a patient treated with antithyroid drugs. CDR3 nucleotide sequence: TGTGCCAGCAGTTACGAACAGGGCTACGAGCAGTACTTC. Its protein product is CASSYEQGYEQYF.